The 20 T cell receptor beta chains listed next were all sequenced from one sample in a study of control samples from healthy donors and cancer patients. Only in-frame clones appear in the TCRdb table, and some are missing; sequencing was by immunoSEQ multiplex PCR. The sample records about 94,000 clones, about nine tenths being singletons. Sequencing used blood. The receptors were sampled from a woman between 18 and 29 years old in good health.

This clone was picked up one time. This chain links TRBV5-1 with TRBJ1-1; D perhaps matches TRBD1 (5 bases). V shed 7 bases and J shed 6 bases, with 19 bases lying between them. CDR1 SGHRS and CDR2 YFSETQ come from the germline V gene. This CDR3 has 14 amino acids. CDR3 DNA sequence: TGCGCCAGCGGTGTTGTGACAGAAGGGTCTGAAGCTTTCTTT. Translation: CASGVVTEGSEAFF. The whole variable domain, remainder taken from reference TRBV5-1 and TRBJ1-1, is KAGVTQTPRYLIKTRGQQVTLSCSPISGHRSVSWYQQTPGQGLQFLFEYFSETQRNKGNFPGRFSGRQFSNSRSEMNVSTLELGDSALYLCASGVVTEGSEAFFGQGTRLTVV.

The chain is built from TRBV3-1 (or the pseudogene TRBV3-2) and TRBJ1-1; the D gene is possibly TRBD1 (5 bases). Germline CDR1 and CDR2: LGHDT and YNNKEL (reference sequence). The germline V and J ends were trimmed by 0 bases and 11 bases, with 19 bases remaining between them. This CDR3 has 15 residues. DNA for the CDR3: TGTGCCAGCAGCCAAGAGGGAGGCTTGGGGGGTAGGGCTTTCTTT. This translates into CASSQEGGLGGRAFF.

The rearrangement uses TRBV5-1 and TRBJ1-2; D unresolved. V was clipped by 0 bases and J by 10 bases, with 7 bases between them. Per the germline V gene, CDR1 is SGHRS and CDR2 is YFSETQ. The CDR3 has 11 residues. The CDR3 DNA sequence: TGCGCCAGCAGCTTGGGTCAATCCTACACCTTC. Its protein product is CASSLGQSYTF.

This chain joins TRBV5-6 and TRBJ1-5; 7 positions match TRBD1. V lost 1 base and J lost 6; bases outside the gene matches: 4. Germline assignment: CDR1 SGHDT and CDR2 YYEEEE. The CDR3 loop spans 14 amino acids. The CDR3 coding sequence is TGTGCCAGCAGCTTGTGGCAGGGGGGTCAGCCCCAGCATTTT. Translated: CASSLWQGGQPQHF.

The V and J genes are TRBV6-1 and TRBJ1-6; D is ambiguous. In germline, CDR1 is MNHNS, CDR2 SASEGT. The CDR3 loop spans 16 amino acids. V gave up 3 bases and J gave up 6 bases, with 15 bases separating them. The CDR3 sequence is CASSDTLLGINSPLHF. CDR3 nucleotide sequence: TGTGCCAGCAGTGACACCCTATTAGGGATTAATTCACCCCTCCACTTT.

This rearrangement joins TRBV7-9 to TRBJ2-5, with D unresolved. This CDR3 contains 14 residues. V was clipped by 2 bases and J by 7 bases, with 14 bases between them. Looked up from germline, CDR1 is SEHNR and CDR2 is FQNEAQ (reference sequence). CDR3 loop: CASSLPRTLGTQYF. The DNA of the CDR3 is TGTGCCAGCAGCTTACCCCGGACCCTCGGGACCCAGTACTTC.

The DNA of the CDR3 is TGTGCCAGCAGTAGGCGTAGGGGGACAGTCTACGAGCAGTACTTC. Translated: CASSRRRGTVYEQYF. The rearrangement links TRBV27 to TRBJ2-7; 7 bases align to TRBD1. Germline CDR1 and CDR2: MNHEY and SMNVEV (reference sequence). The junction had 10 bases not matched to a gene; V was cut back by 5 bases and J by 3 bases. CDR3 length equals 15 residues.

This chain connects TRBV12-5 to TRBJ2-4; D perhaps matches TRBD2 (5 bases). V shed 0 bases and J shed 3 bases, with 9 bases lying between them. This CDR3 is built from 15 residues. Germline values: CDR1 LGHNT, CDR2 FRNRAP. CDR3 in amino acids: CASGLVLGDKNIQYF. The CDR3 region has the DNA TGTGCTAGTGGTTTGGTACTAGGAGACAAAAACATTCAGTACTTC.

This clone was counted once. The CDR3 DNA reads TGTGCCAGCAGCGTAGTAGCGGGGGCCTACGAGCAGTACTTC. This sequence encodes CASSVVAGAYEQYF. The rearrangement joins TRBV9 to TRBJ2-7; 9 positions agree with TRBD2. Germline CDR1 and CDR2: SGDLS and YYNGEE. The length of the CDR3 is 14 residues. The junction had 0 bases not matched to a gene; V was cut back by 0 bases and J by 2 bases.

The chain couples TRBV7-6 to TRBJ1-6, with 7 bases fitting TRBD1. The V and J ends lost 1 base and 10 bases, in that order; junction bases with no gene match: 10. The CDR3 covers 16 residues. Per germline, CDR1 SGHVS and CDR2 FNYEAQ. CDR3 sequence: CASSLGVEGAGSPLHF. In nucleotides, the CDR3 is TGTGCCAGCAGCTTAGGTGTTGAGGGGGCAGGATCACCCCTCCACTTT.

This sequence joins TRBV5-1 and TRBJ2-2; 9 bases agree with TRBD2. The CDR3 spans 15 residues. Looked up from germline, CDR1 is SGHRS and CDR2 is YFSETQ. The J segment lost 7 bases and the V segment lost 4 bases, leaving 8 bases of the junction unmatched. The CDR3 DNA sequence: TGCGCCAGCAGCCTGGGACTAGCAGTTAGCGGGGAGCTGTTTTTT. This encodes CASSLGLAVSGELFF. Full variable domain (outside the CDR3, taken from reference TRBV5-1 and TRBJ2-2): KAGVTQTPRYLIKTRGQQVTLSCSPISGHRSVSWYQQTPGQGLQFLFEYFSETQRNKGNFPGRFSGRQFSNSRSEMNVSTLELGDSALYLCASSLGLAVSGELFFGEGSRLTVL.

This chain joins TRBV4-1 and TRBJ2-6; 9 positions agree with TRBD1. Germline CDR1 and CDR2: MGHRA and YSYEKL. Trimming took 2 bases from V and 0 from J; bases not matched to a gene: 5. The CDR3 has 18 residues. CDR3 sequence reads: CASSQPGQGISGANVLTF. CDR3 nucleotides: TGCGCCAGCAGCCAACCGGGACAGGGCATCTCTGGGGCCAACGTCCTGACTTTC.

This CDR3 reads CASSEGLGRAAGADTQYF. Written as DNA, the CDR3 is TGTGCCAGCAGTGAAGGCCTCGGGAGGGCTGCGGGCGCAGATACGCAGTATTTT. The genes are TRBV2 and TRBJ2-3; 8 bases agree with TRBD2. Germline V gives CDR1 SNHLY, CDR2 FYNNEI. This CDR3 region has 18 residues. The V segment lost 1 base and the J segment 4 bases; nucleotides outside the gene matches: 13.

This clone was seen once. The chain combines TRBV6-1 with TRBJ1-6; no clear D. Trimming took off 1 base at V and 7 bases at J, with 8 bases between the two ends. There are 14 residues in the CDR3. Per germline, CDR1 MNHNS and CDR2 SASEGT. Written as DNA, the CDR3 is TGTGCCAGCAGTGAAGTGGTAACCAATTCACCCCTCCACTTT. It encodes CASSEVVTNSPLHF.

This chain links TRBV19 with TRBJ1-4; 7 positions agree with TRBD1. The CDR3 is 16 amino acids. The germline V gene has CDR1 LNHDA and CDR2 SQIVND (reference sequence). V was pared by 1 base and J by 0 bases, with 2 bases of the junction left unmatched. DNA of the CDR3: TGTGCCAGTAGTATAGGTCAGGGGGCAACTAATGAAAAACTGTTTTTT. It yields the protein CASSIGQGATNEKLFF.

A single count supports this clone. The chain recombines TRBV7-9 with TRBJ1-2; D gene uncertain. The CDR3 has 15 residues. Trimming cost V 1 base and J 6 bases, with 15 bases left between them. Germline V lookup: CDR1 SEHNR, CDR2 FQNEAQ (reference sequence). The DNA of the CDR3 is TGTGCCAGCAGCTTAGAAGGTCCTGGCGAAAATGGCTACACCTTC. Encoded protein: CASSLEGPGENGYTF.

The V call is TRBV7-2, the J call TRBJ1-1; D not resolved. Germline V CDR1 and CDR2: SGHTA, FQGNSA. CDR3 size: 14 residues. Trimming pared 7 bases from V and 1 base from J, leaving 13 bases between. The CDR3 region has the DNA TGTGCCAGCACCCTTCGCGCGGGGAACACTGAAGCTTTCTTT. Protein product: CASTLRAGNTEAFF.

V usage is TRBV6-6 and J usage is TRBJ1-5, with a weak D call TRBD1 (6 bases). Germline values: CDR1 MNHNY, CDR2 SVGAGI (reference sequence). The length of the CDR3 is 14 residues. V lost 2 bases to trimming and J lost 8 bases, with 13 bases between them. For the CDR3, the DNA is TGTGCCAGCAGTTACCCAGACAGGAGAAAGCCCCAGCATTTT. Translation: CASSYPDRRKPQHF.

The sample holds one count of this clone. The rearrangement links TRBV27 to TRBJ2-5; TRBD1 or TRBD2 may be the D gene (5 bases each). Trimming stripped 2 bases from V and 1 base from J, with 14 bases between. The CDR3 consists of 16 residues. Germline CDR1 reads MNHEY; CDR2 reads SMNVEV (reference sequence). The CDR3 here is CASSLGSRGPQETQYF. CDR3 in DNA: TGTGCCAGCAGTTTAGGGAGTCGGGGACCCCAAGAGACCCAGTACTTC.

The chain has TRBV5-8 and TRBJ2-1; 8 nucleotides agree with TRBD2. Trimming took 2 bases from V and 4 from J; bases not matched to a gene: 5. The CDR3 is 15 residues long. Looked up from germline, CDR1 is SGHTS and CDR2 is YDEGEE. This chain's CDR3 is CASSFRGGQYNEQFF. In DNA form, the CDR3 reads TGTGCCAGCAGCTTTCGGGGGGGCCAGTACAATGAGCAGTTCTTC.